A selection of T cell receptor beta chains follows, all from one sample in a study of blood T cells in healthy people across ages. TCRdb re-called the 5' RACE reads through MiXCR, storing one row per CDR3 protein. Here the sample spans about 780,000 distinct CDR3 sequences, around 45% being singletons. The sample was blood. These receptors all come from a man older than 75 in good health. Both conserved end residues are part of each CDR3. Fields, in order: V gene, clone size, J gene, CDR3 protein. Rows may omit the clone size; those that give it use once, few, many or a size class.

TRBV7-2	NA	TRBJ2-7	CASSSRTSGGHNEQYF
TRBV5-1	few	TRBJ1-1	CASSIGTAMNTEAFF
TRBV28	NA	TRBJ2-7	CASRHRDPAYEQYF
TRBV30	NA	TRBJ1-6	CAWSASSPLHF
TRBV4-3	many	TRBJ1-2	CASSPDRDYYGYTF
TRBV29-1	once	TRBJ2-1	CSVRDSPSSYNEQFF
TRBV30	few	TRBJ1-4	CASQRGAYNEKLFF
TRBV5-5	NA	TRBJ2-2	CASSLDRQSHDTGELFF
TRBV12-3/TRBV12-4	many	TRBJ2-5	CASSPSKAAVTQYF
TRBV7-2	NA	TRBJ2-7	CASSLEGGGVYEQYF
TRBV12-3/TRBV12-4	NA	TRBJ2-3	CASSFQGTSGGRSTDTEYF
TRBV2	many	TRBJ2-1	CASSVWRSAYNEQFF
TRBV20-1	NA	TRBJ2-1	CSARAQHREQFF
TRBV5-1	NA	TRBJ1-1	CASSPTTGYGTEAFF
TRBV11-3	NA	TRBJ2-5	CASSSGGNKETQYF
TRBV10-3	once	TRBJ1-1	CATSAGVDTEAFF
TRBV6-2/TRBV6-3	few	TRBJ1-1	CASSYVNTEAFF
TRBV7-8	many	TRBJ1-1	CASSTSPDGEAFF
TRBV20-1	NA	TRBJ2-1	CSARLAGVNNEQFF
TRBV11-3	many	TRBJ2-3	CASSFTGGGTDTQYF
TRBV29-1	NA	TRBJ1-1	CSAYRANTEAFF
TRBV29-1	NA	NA	CSVVLVQETQYF
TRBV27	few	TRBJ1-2	CASSLDVWGNYGYTF
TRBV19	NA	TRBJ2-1	CASTLGGGVYNEQFF
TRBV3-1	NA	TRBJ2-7	CASSSPPGEQYF
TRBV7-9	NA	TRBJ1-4	CASSRGGGAFDEKLFF
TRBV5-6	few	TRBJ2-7	CASSLERTGGPYEQYF
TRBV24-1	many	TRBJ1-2	CATSDPRTGGYYGYTF
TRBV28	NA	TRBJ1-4	CASSLGQPGEKLFF
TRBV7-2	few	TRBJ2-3	CASSFRLSTDTQYF
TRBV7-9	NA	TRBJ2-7	CASSFDRGKQYF
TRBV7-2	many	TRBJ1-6	CASSLVGSPGDSPLHF
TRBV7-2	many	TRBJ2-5	CASSLPPRDEQYF
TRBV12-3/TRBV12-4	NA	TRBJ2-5	CASRFLAGPMQTQYF
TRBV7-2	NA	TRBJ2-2	CASSPRQGYTGELFF
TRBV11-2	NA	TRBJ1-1	CASSPPTGVEAFF
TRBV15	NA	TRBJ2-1	CATSRDYFTEEQFF
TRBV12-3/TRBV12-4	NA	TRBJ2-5	CASSLGTTIYQETQYF
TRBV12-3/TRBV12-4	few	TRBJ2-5	CASSPDGKYQETQYF
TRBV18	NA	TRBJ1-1	CASSRQVQDREAFF
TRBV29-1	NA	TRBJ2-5	CSVCQGAGETQYF
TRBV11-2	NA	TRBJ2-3	CASSRGTSRFTDTQYF
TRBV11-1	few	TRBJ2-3	CASSHRIKTPSTDTQYF
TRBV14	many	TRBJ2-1	CASSRNRGGYNEQFF
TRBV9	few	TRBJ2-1	CASSETGTGSYEQFF
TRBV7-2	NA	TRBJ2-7	CASSHDRVGAYEQYF
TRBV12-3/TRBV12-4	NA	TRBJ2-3	CASSGIGSTDTQYF
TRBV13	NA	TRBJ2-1	CASSAGLGMNEQFF
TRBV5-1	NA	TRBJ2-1	CASSLRTSIRDEQFF
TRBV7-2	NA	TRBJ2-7	CASRTGDPTSEQYF
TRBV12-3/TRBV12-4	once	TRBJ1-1	CASSRDRGRPNTEAFF